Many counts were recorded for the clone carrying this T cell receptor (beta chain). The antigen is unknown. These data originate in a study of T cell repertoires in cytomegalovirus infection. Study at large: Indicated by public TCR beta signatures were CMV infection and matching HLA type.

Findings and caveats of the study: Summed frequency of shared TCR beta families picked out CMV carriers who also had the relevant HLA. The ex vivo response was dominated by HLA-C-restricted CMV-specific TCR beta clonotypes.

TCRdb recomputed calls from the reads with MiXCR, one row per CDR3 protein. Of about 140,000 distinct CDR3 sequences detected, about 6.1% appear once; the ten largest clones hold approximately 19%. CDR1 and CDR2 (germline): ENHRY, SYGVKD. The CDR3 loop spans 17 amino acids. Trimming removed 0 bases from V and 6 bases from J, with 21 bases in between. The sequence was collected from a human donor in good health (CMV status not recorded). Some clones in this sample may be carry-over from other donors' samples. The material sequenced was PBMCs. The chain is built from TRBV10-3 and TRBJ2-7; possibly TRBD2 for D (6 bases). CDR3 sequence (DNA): TGTGCCATCAGTGAGTCGACCGGAGGGACCTTCGGGATCGAGCAGTACTTC. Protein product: CAISESTGGTFGIEQYF.